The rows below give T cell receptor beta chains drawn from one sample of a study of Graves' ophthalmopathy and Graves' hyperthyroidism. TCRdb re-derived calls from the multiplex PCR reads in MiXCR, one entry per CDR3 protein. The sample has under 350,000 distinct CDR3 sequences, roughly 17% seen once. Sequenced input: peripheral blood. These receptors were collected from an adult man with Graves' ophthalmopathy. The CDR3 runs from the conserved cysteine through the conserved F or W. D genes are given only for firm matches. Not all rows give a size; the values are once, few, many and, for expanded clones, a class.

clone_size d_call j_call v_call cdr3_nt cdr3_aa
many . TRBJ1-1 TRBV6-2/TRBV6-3 TGTGCCAGCAGTTTAGGCAGAGGGGGGTACCGGACTGAAGCTTTCTTT CASSLGRGGYRTEAFF
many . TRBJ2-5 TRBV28 TGTGCCAGCACCCTTCGGGCTGTAGAGACCCAGTACTTC CASTLRAVETQYF
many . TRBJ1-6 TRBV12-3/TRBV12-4 TGTGCCAGCAGTTTTCGGGGAGCGAATAATTCACCCCTCCACTTT CASSFRGANNSPLHF
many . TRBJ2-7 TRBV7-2 TGTGCCAGCAGCTCCGGGGGGCCGTCAGAGTACTTC CASSSGGPSEYF
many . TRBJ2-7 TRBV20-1 TGCAGTGCTAGACAAAAAGGGGGTGCCCTTGCCTACGAGCAGTACTTC CSARQKGGALAYEQYF
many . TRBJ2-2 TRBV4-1 TGCGCCAGCAGCCCAATACGCCGGGACTCCACTACCGGGGAGCTGTTTTTT CASSPIRRDSTTGELFF
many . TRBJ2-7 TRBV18 TGTGCCAGCTCACCGCAGGGCGGCAGGGCTTACGAGCAGTACTTC CASSPQGGRAYEQYF
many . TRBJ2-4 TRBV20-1 TGCAGTGCTAGGGATATGACTTTCATTCAGTACTTC CSARDMTFIQYF
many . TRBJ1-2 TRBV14 TGTGCCAGCAGCCAAAGGACGGAGAGATATGGCTACACCTTC CASSQRTERYGYTF
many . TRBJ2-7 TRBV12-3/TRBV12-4 TGTGCCAGCAGTTTATCTCTTGCGGGTCCCTACGAGCAGTACTTC CASSLSLAGPYEQYF
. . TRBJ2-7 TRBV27 TGTGCCAGCTGTGGAGGACCCTCCTACGAGCAGTACTTC CASCGGPSYEQYF
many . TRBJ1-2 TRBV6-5 TGTGCCAGCAGTTACTCAGGGAAAGATGGCTACACCTTC CASSYSGKDGYTF
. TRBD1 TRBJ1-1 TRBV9 TGTGCCAGCAGCCCAAGAGCCGCAGGGGGTTTTGAAGCTTTCTTT CASSPRAAGGFEAFF
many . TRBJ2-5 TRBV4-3 TGCGCCAGCAGCCAAGAAAGGGATCCGGGGACCCAGTACTTC CASSQERDPGTQYF
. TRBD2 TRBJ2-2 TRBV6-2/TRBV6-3 TGTGCCAGCAGTTACCCCCCTGATTTTAGAGCGGGGGGGTTGAACACCGGGGAGCTGTTTTTT CASSYPPDFRAGGLNTGELFF
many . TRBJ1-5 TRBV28 TGTGCCAGCAGAGTTGTGGGGCAGCCCCAGCATTTT CASRVVGQPQHF
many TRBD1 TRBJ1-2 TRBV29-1 TGCAGCGTTGAAGATCTCGGGACAGAATATGGCTACACCTTC CSVEDLGTEYGYTF
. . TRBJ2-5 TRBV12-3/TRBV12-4 TGTGCCAGGAGTTTAAGCAGGTCCCAGACTCAGTACTTC CARSLSRSQTQYF
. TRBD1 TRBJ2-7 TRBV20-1 TGCAGTGCTAGGGGACAGGGGTTCTCCTACGAGCAGTACTTC CSARGQGFSYEQYF
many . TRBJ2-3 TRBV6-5 TGTGCCAGCAGTTACTCTGCTGACTCAGGTACGCAGTATTTT CASSYSADSGTQYF
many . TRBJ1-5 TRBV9 TGTGCCAGCAGTCCTGAACCGGGTAGCAATCAGCCCCAGCATTTT CASSPEPGSNQPQHF
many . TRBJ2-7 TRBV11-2 TGTGCCAGCAGCTTAGATGATCCAGGGAGGTACGAGCAGTACTTC CASSLDDPGRYEQYF
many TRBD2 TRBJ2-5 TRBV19 TGTGCCAGTAGTATCGGCCTAGCGGGGGAGGAGACCCAGTACTTC CASSIGLAGEETQYF
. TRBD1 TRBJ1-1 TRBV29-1 TGCAGCGCAGGGTCAGGGGGTTGGACTGAAGCTTTCTTT CSAGSGGWTEAFF
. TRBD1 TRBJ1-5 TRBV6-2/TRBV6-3 TGTGCCAGCAGTAACAGGGGGTTAAGACAGCCCCAGCATTTT CASSNRGLRQPQHF
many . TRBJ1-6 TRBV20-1 TGCAGTGCTAGAGGGCTGGCGGGGAATTCACCCCTCCACTTT CSARGLAGNSPLHF
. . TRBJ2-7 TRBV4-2 TGTGCCAGCAGCCAAGAATTCGCGGGGAACATGTACGAGCAGTGCTTC CASSQEFAGNMYEQCF
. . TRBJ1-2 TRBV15 TGTGCCACCAGCAGAGTGGGCTCGGGGTATGGCTACACCTTC CATSRVGSGYGYTF
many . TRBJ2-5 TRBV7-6 TGTGCCAGCAGCTTAGGGCTATCGCGGCTAGCTCAAGAGACCCAGTACTTC CASSLGLSRLAQETQYF
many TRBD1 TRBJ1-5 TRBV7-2 TGTGCCAGCAGCAATACAGGGGGCAATCAGCCCCAGCATTTT CASSNTGGNQPQHF
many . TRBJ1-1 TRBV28 TGTGCCAGCAGTCCCAGCATGTTGACAGAGAACACTGAAGCTTTCTTT CASSPSMLTENTEAFF
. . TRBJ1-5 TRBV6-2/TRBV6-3 TGTGCCAGCAGTTACGCCGAGGGTAGCAATCAGCCCCAGCATTTT CASSYAEGSNQPQHF